This passage covers 3 T cell receptor beta chains from one sample sequenced in a study of T cell responses to AZD1222 COVID-19 vaccine. Profiled with immunoSEQ multiplex PCR; TCRdb holds only in-frame clones, not every one. The data hold roughly 180,000 clones, with 94% observed a single time. This material consisted of peripheral blood, taken on day 0 of AZD1222 vaccination. These receptors were obtained from an adult in good health.

V gene TRBV27 combines with J gene TRBJ1-6; the match to TRBD1 covers 9 bases. This CDR3 contains 14 residues. Germline values: CDR1 MNHEY, CDR2 SMNVEV (reference sequence). The ends lost 2 bases at V and 9 bases at J; junction bases unmatched: 2. CDR3 amino acids: CASSLGQGFSPLHF. The CDR3 coding sequence is TGTGCCAGCAGTTTAGGACAGGGGTTTTCACCCCTCCACTTT.

This rearrangement joins TRBV7-9 to TRBJ2-1; D gene unclear. Germline loops: CDR1 SEHNR, CDR2 FQNEAQ (reference sequence). CDR3 length equals 13 residues. V was trimmed by 1 base and J by 9 bases, leaving 10 bases between them. The chain's CDR3 is CASSLVGLPEQFF. The CDR3 DNA reads as TGTGCCAGCAGCTTAGTCGGTCTTCCTGAGCAGTTCTTC.

The V call is TRBV5-1, the J call TRBJ1-2; D not certain. The germline V gene encodes CDR1 SGHRS and CDR2 YFSETQ. Trimming removed 3 bases at V and 4 bases at J, with 7 bases between. CDR3 length: 12 amino acids. CDR3 nucleotide sequence: TGCGCCAGCAGCTCTGGACCCTATGGCTACACCTTC. It codes for CASSSGPYGYTF.